The rows below give T cell receptor beta chains drawn from one sample of a study of resident and recirculating memory T cells in vitiligo. The protocol was immunoSEQ multiplex PCR, while the TCRdb copy is restricted to in-frame clones and leaves out a portion. The profile shows tens of thousands of clones, 92% of them singletons. Sequencing was carried out using blood. Receptors originate from a male donor with vitiligo. Each CDR3 is given with its conserved first and last residue. Each record gives: clone size, V gene, J gene, D gene, CDR3 protein, CDR3 DNA. The D gene is left open where the match is weak. Rows give clone size only sometimes, using once, few, many, or a class for an expanded clone.

clone_size: -
v_call: TRBV27
j_call: TRBJ1-2
d_call: -
cdr3_aa: CASRESARYYGYTF
cdr3_nt: TGTGCCAGCAGGGAGTCTGCGCGGTACTATGGCTACACCTTC

clone_size: -
v_call: TRBV10-1
j_call: TRBJ2-1
d_call: -
cdr3_aa: CASSRGLGNNEQFF
cdr3_nt: TGCGCCAGCAGTCGGGGACTGGGGAACAATGAGCAGTTCTTC

clone_size: -
v_call: TRBV9
j_call: TRBJ2-3
d_call: -
cdr3_aa: CASSVEKRASSTDTQYF
cdr3_nt: TGTGCCAGCAGCGTAGAGAAGCGGGCCTCTAGCACAGATACGCAGTATTTT

clone_size: -
v_call: TRBV5-4
j_call: TRBJ1-2
d_call: TRBD1
cdr3_aa: CASSFYGTGAYGYTF
cdr3_nt: TGTGCCAGCAGCTTCTACGGGACAGGGGCTTATGGCTACACCTTC

clone_size: once
v_call: TRBV5-6
j_call: TRBJ2-3
d_call: TRBD2
cdr3_aa: CASSLAGGDTQYF
cdr3_nt: TGTGCCAGCAGCTTGGCCGGGGGGGATACGCAGTATTTT

clone_size: -
v_call: TRBV7-9
j_call: TRBJ1-2
d_call: -
cdr3_aa: CASSPRGSSYGYTF
cdr3_nt: TGTGCCAGCAGCCCCCGCGGATCTTCCTATGGCTACACCTTC

clone_size: medium-sized
v_call: TRBV6-1
j_call: TRBJ2-7
d_call: -
cdr3_aa: CASSAPDNSQDSYEQYF
cdr3_nt: TGTGCCAGCAGTGCCCCTGACAACTCCCAAGACTCCTACGAGCAGTACTTC

clone_size: few
v_call: TRBV7-3
j_call: TRBJ1-1
d_call: -
cdr3_aa: CASSSQGDTEAFF
cdr3_nt: TGTGCCAGCAGCTCCCAGGGTGACACTGAAGCTTTCTTT

clone_size: once
v_call: TRBV5-8
j_call: TRBJ2-1
d_call: TRBD2
cdr3_aa: CASSPGLDYNEQFF
cdr3_nt: TGTGCCAGCAGCCCGGGACTAGACTACAATGAGCAGTTCTTC

clone_size: -
v_call: TRBV15
j_call: TRBJ2-1
d_call: TRBD2
cdr3_aa: CATGTSGRNEQFF
cdr3_nt: TGTGCCACCGGGACTAGCGGGAGAAATGAGCAGTTCTTC

clone_size: -
v_call: TRBV2
j_call: TRBJ2-5
d_call: -
cdr3_aa: CASSEASVQETQYF
cdr3_nt: TGTGCCAGCAGTGAGGCCAGCGTTCAAGAGACCCAGTACTTC

clone_size: once
v_call: TRBV5-6
j_call: TRBJ2-1
d_call: -
cdr3_aa: CASSPGPGVSSYNEQFF
cdr3_nt: TGTGCCAGCAGCCCGGGCCCGGGGGTGAGCTCCTACAATGAGCAGTTCTTC

clone_size: once
v_call: TRBV7-2
j_call: TRBJ2-7
d_call: TRBD2
cdr3_aa: CASSTGGGRHEQYF
cdr3_nt: TGTGCCAGCAGCACCGGCGGCGGGAGACACGAGCAGTACTTC

clone_size: -
v_call: TRBV28
j_call: TRBJ1-2
d_call: -
cdr3_aa: CASSLLAADGYTF
cdr3_nt: TGTGCCAGCAGTTTATTAGCAGCGGATGGCTACACCTTC

clone_size: -
v_call: TRBV7-3
j_call: TRBJ2-5
d_call: -
cdr3_aa: CASSRITGRGETQYF
cdr3_nt: TGTGCCAGCAGCCGAATCACTGGACGGGGGGAGACCCAGTACTTC

clone_size: -
v_call: TRBV4-3
j_call: TRBJ2-4
d_call: TRBD1
cdr3_aa: CASSQDLGTGGRGTKNIQYF
cdr3_nt: TGCGCCAGCAGCCAAGATCTAGGGACAGGGGGGAGGGGGACCAAAAACATTCAGTACTTC

clone_size: -
v_call: TRBV18
j_call: TRBJ2-7
d_call: -
cdr3_aa: CASSPSGLRSSYEQYF
cdr3_nt: TGTGCCAGCTCACCCTCAGGACTAAGGAGCTCCTACGAGCAGTACTTC

clone_size: -
v_call: TRBV6-1
j_call: TRBJ2-3
d_call: TRBD2
cdr3_aa: CASSEASGSADTQYF
cdr3_nt: TGTGCCAGCAGTGAAGCTAGCGGGAGCGCAGATACGCAGTATTTT

clone_size: -
v_call: TRBV10-3
j_call: TRBJ2-7
d_call: TRBD2
cdr3_aa: CAISTSGSSYEQYF
cdr3_nt: TGTGCCATCAGTACTAGCGGGAGCTCCTACGAGCAGTACTTC

clone_size: -
v_call: TRBV7-3
j_call: TRBJ2-1
d_call: TRBD2
cdr3_aa: CASSLAGAPYNEQFF
cdr3_nt: TGTGCCAGCAGCTTAGCGGGAGCCCCCTACAATGAGCAGTTCTTC

clone_size: -
v_call: TRBV5-1
j_call: TRBJ1-2
d_call: -
cdr3_aa: CASTPGESYGYTF
cdr3_nt: TGCGCCAGCACCCCGGGGGAGAGCTATGGCTACACCTTC

clone_size: -
v_call: TRBV9
j_call: TRBJ1-2
d_call: TRBD1
cdr3_aa: CASERDRVGGYTF
cdr3_nt: TGTGCCAGCGAGCGGGACAGGGTTGGCGGCTACACCTTC

clone_size: -
v_call: TRBV18
j_call: TRBJ2-7
d_call: -
cdr3_aa: CASSPLLSYEQYF
cdr3_nt: TGTGCCAGCTCACCATTACTATCCTACGAGCAGTACTTC